This T cell receptor (beta chain) appears in the sequencing data of a study of blood T cell repertoires in COVID-19. On the study more broadly: COVID-19 samples, acute and convalescent, were from the United States, Italy and Spain. T cells, B-cell-depleted T cells, or PBMCs provided the cDNA or gDNA that served as material.

This clone was seen a handful of times. Here immunoSEQ multiplex PCR was the method, and the copy in TCRdb shows in-frame clones only, minus some. The sample consists of 200,000 to 250,000 clones, more than 70% of them appearing once. Ages ranged from about 18 to 90 years, with residence in 20 to 30 US areas. Participants' reported clinical history set cohort assignment. There are 13 residues in the CDR3. V lost 2 bases and J lost 9, with 11 bases in between. CDR1 is MNHEY, CDR2 SVGEGT, per germline. The specimen sequenced was PBMCs or T cells enriched from blood (not recorded which). This chain uses TRBV6-2 or TRBV6-3 with TRBJ2-1; TRBD2 is a possible D gene (6 bases). This clonotype was sampled from a woman between 40 and 50 years old with acute COVID-19. CDR3 sequence: CASSYAGSLEQFF. CDR3 DNA sequence: TGTGCCAGCAGTTACGCGGGATCCCTTGAGCAGTTCTTC.